The TCR beta chain described here comes from a study of shared clonotypes between healthy human individuals. Study as a whole: Donors had three CD4 naive, three CD4 memory, two CD8 naive and one CD8 memory plate apiece.

Study findings and constraints: Naive subsets generally had larger estimated richness than memory subsets. Sharing across a few donors was seen in around 5.1% of naive CD4 clonotypes.

This clone came up a few times. The antigen is unknown. Assay execution proceeded at the deep level. Data came from immunoSEQ multiplex PCR; TCRdb stores just in-frame clones and leaves some out. The sample lists 300,000 to 350,000 clones, around 79% seen once, with 8.5% to 12% in the top ten. The source of this sequence is a man aged 25-45 years in good health. The specimen was memory CD4+ T cells sorted from blood. Subset in this sample: CD45RA-negative fraction.

DNA of the CDR3: TGTGCCAGCAGCCCGACAGGGGGGACTGGCTACACCTTC. Its translation: CASSPTGGTGYTF. The J gene is TRBJ1-2, the V gene TRBV7-9; 9 nucleotides match TRBD1. The CDR3 length is 13 residues. Germline CDR1 and CDR2: SEHNR and FQNEAQ (reference sequence). With V trimmed by 5 bases and J by 7 bases, 5 bases remained unmatched.